This entry lists 6 T cell receptor beta chains sequenced from one sample in a study of cytotoxic CD8 clonotypes in ibrutinib-treated CLL. The method was immunoSEQ multiplex PCR; TCRdb's version includes in-frame clones alone and lacks a portion of them. The sample includes 45,000 to 70,000 clones, around 55% of them seen just once. The sample consisted of PBMCs, taken after 24 months of ibrutinib treatment. The source is a human donor with chronic lymphocytic leukemia.

The gene calls are TRBV29-1 and TRBJ2-5; D may be TRBD2 (5 bases). Germline V lookup: CDR1 SQVTM, CDR2 ANQGSEA. Between the trimmed V and J ends, which lost 1 base and 7 bases, there was a span of 16 bases. CDR3 length: 14 amino acids. CDR3 sequence reads: CSVEGGPGMWTQYF. The CDR3 bases are TGCAGCGTTGAAGGAGGGCCCGGAATGTGGACCCAGTACTTC. Full variable domain (outside the CDR3, taken from reference TRBV29-1 and TRBJ2-5): SAVISQKPSRDICQRGTSLTIQCQVDSQVTMMFWYRQQPGQSLTLIATANQGSEATYESGFVIDKFPISRPNLTFSTLTVSNMSPEDSSIYLCSVEGGPGMWTQYFGPGTRLLVL.

This chain joins TRBV11-3 and TRBJ2-1, with 12 positions matching TRBD2. The germline CDR1 and CDR2 sequences are SGHNT and YENEEA. The trim removed 8 bases at V and 4 bases at J, leaving 0 bases unmatched. There are 13 residues in the CDR3. Here the CDR3 DNA reads TGTGCCAGCGGACTAGCGGGGTACAATGAGCAGTTCTTC. This codes for CASGLAGYNEQFF.

The chain carries TRBV5-6 and TRBJ1-1; 7 bases align to TRBD1. This CDR3 is 16 amino acids long. V shed 4 bases, J shed 3 bases, and the junction held 12 bases outside the gene matches. Germline CDR1 reads SGHDT; CDR2 reads YYEEEE. The CDR3 DNA reads as TGTGCCAGCAGCGCCTCCGGGACAGCTTTAGACACTGAAGCTTTCTTT. It yields the protein CASSASGTALDTEAFF. The variable domain in full, completed from reference TRBV5-6 and TRBJ1-1, reads DAGVTQSPTHLIKTRGQQVTLRCSPKSGHDTVSWYQQALGQGPQFIFQYYEEEERQRGNFPDRFSGHQFPNYSSELNVNALLLGDSALYLCASSASGTALDTEAFFGQGTRLTVV.

The CDR3 here is CASIPGRGLAEGAEQFF. The CDR3 region has the DNA TGTGCCAGCATACCGGGACGGGGACTGGCGGAGGGGGCTGAGCAGTTCTTC. This rearrangement joins TRBV7-2 to TRBJ2-1; D perhaps matches TRBD1 (7 bases). Germline V CDR1 and CDR2: SGHTA, FQGNSA. V was cut by 7 bases and J by 9 bases, with 28 bases left in between. This CDR3 comprises 17 residues.

By share of the sample, this clone is large (0.1 to 1%). The chain combines TRBV19 with TRBJ1-2, with D possibly matching TRBD1 (5 bases). The germline V gene encodes CDR1 LNHDA and CDR2 SQIVND (reference sequence). Trimming shortened V by 5 bases and J by 3 bases, and 13 bases separated the two germline ends. This CDR3 spans 14 amino acids. CDR3: CASSAAGTDYGYTF. The CDR3 coding sequence is TGTGCCAGTAGTGCGGCCGGGACGGACTATGGCTACACCTTC.

The chain recombines TRBV5-4 with TRBJ1-3, with a possible D match to TRBD1 (6 bases). Trimming removed 4 bases at V and 0 bases at J, with 17 bases between. The CDR3 is 17 amino acids. Germline loops: CDR1 SGHNT, CDR2 YYREEE (reference sequence). The CDR3 is CASSVDSSFRSGNTIYF. The CDR3 nucleotides read TGTGCCAGCAGCGTGGACAGCTCCTTTCGCTCTGGAAACACCATATATTTT.